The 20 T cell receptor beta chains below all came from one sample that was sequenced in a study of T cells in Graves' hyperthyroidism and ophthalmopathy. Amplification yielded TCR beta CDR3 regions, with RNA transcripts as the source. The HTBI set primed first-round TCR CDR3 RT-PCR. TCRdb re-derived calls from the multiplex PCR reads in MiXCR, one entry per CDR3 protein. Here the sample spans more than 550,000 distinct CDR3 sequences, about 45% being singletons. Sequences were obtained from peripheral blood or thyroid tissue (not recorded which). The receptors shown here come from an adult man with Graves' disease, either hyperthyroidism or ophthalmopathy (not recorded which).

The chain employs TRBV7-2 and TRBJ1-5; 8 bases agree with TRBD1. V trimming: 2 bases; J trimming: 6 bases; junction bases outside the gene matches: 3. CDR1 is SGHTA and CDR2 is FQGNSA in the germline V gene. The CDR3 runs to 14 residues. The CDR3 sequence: CASSLNRGIQPQHF. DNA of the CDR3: TGTGCCAGCAGCTTAAACAGGGGGATTCAGCCCCAGCATTTT.

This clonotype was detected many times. In DNA, the CDR3 is TGTGCCAGCAGCCCCGAGAATTCACCCCTCCACTTT. Translation gives CASSPENSPLHF. The chain recombines TRBV7-9 with TRBJ1-6; the D is unclear. This CDR3 comprises 12 residues. Germline V gives CDR1 SEHNR, CDR2 FQNEAQ (reference sequence). The V end was cut by 5 bases, the J end by 7 bases, with 6 bases between.

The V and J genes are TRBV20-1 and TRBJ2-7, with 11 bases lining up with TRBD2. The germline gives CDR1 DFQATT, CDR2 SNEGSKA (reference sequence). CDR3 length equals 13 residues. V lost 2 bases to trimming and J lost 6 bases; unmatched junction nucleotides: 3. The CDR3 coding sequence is TGCAGTGCTAGACTAGCGGGGGGCTGCGAGCAGTACTTC. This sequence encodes CSARLAGGCEQYF.

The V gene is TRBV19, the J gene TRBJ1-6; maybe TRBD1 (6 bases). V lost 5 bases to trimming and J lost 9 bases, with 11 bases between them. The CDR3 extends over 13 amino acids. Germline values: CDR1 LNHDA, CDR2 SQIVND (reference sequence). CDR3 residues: CASSEQGSSPLHF. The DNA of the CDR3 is TGTGCCAGTAGTGAACAGGGATCTTCACCCCTCCACTTT.

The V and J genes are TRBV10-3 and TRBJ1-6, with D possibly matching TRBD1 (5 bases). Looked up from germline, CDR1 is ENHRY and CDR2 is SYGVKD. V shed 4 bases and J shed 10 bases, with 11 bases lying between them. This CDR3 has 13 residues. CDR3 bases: TGTGCCATCAGTGGGGACGGAAACTCACCCCTCCACTTT. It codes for CAISGDGNSPLHF.

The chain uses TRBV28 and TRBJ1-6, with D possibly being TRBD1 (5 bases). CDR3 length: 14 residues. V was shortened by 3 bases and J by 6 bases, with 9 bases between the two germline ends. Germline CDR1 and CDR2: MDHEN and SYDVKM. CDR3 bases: TGTGCCAGCAGTTTCGTGCAGGGTAATTCACCCCTCCACTTT. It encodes CASSFVQGNSPLHF.

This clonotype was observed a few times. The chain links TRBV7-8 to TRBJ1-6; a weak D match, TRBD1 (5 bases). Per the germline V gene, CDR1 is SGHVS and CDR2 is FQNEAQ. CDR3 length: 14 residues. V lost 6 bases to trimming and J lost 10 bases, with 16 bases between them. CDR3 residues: CASSYGGLGSPLHF. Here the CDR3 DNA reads TGTGCCAGCAGTTATGGGGGGTTAGGATCACCCCTCCACTTT.

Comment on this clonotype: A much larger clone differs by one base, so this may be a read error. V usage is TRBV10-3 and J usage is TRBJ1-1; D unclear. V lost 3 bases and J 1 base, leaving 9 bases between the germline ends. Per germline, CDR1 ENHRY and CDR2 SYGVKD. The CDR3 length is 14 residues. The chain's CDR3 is CAISDRAGNTEAFF. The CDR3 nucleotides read TGTGCCATCAGTGACCGGGCGGGGAACACTGAAGCTTTCTTT.

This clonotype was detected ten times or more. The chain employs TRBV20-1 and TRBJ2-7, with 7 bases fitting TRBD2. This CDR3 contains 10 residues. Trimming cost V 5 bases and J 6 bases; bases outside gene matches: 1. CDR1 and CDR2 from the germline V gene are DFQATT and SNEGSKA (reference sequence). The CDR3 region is CSAGGGEQYF. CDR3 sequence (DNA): TGCAGTGCTGGGGGGGGCGAGCAGTACTTC.

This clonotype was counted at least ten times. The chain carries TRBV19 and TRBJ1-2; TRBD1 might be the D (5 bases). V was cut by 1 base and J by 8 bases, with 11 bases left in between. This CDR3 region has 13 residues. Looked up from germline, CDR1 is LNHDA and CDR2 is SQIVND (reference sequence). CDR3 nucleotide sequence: TGTGCCAGTAGTATAGCCGACAGCGGGGGCTACACCTTC. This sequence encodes CASSIADSGGYTF.

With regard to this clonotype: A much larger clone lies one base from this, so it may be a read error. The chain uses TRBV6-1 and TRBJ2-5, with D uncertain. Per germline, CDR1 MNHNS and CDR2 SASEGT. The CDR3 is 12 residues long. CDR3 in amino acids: CASRFGQETQCF. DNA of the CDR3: TGTGCCAGCAGGTTCGGCCAAGAGACCCAGTGCTTC.

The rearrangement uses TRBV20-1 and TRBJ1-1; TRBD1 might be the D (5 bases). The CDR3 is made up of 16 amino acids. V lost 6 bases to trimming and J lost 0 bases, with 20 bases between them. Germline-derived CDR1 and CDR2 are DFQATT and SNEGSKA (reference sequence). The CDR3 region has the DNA TGCAGTGCGGTGATGGGGGGGTCCTCGATGAACACTGAAGCTTTCTTT. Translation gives CSAVMGGSSMNTEAFF.

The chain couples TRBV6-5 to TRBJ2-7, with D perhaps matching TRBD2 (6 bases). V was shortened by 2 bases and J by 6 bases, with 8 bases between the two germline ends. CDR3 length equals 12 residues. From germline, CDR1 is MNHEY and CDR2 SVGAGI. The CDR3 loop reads CASSYMGGEQYF. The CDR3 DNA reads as TGTGCCAGCAGTTACATGGGGGGCGAGCAGTACTTC.

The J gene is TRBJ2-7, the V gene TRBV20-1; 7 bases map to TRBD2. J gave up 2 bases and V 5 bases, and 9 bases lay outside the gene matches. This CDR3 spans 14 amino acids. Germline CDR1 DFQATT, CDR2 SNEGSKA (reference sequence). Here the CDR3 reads CSAVGGGGPYEQYF. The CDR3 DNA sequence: TGCAGTGCTGTTGGCGGGGGAGGGCCCTACGAGCAGTACTTC.

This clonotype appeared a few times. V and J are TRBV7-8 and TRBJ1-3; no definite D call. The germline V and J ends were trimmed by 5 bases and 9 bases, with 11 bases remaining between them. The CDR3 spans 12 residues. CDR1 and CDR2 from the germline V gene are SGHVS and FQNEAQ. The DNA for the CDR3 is TGTGCCAGCAGCCAAGTCACCGGCACCATATATTTT. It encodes CASSQVTGTIYF. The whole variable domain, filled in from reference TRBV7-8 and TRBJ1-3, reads GAGVSQSPRYKVAKRGQDVALRCDPISGHVSLFWYQQALGQGPEFLTYFQNEAQLDKSGLPSDRFFAERPEGSVSTLKIQRTQQEDSAVYLCASSQVTGTIYFGEGSWLTVV.

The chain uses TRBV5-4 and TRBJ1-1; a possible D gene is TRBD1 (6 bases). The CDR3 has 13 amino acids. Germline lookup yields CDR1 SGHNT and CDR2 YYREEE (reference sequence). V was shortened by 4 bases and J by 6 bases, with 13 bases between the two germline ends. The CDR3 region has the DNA TGTGCCAGCAGCGTCACAGGGATACCTGAAGCTTTCTTT. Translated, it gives CASSVTGIPEAFF. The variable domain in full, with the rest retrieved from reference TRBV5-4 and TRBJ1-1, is ETGVTQSPTHLIKTRGQQVTLRCSSQSGHNTVSWYQQALGQGPQFIFQYYREEENGRGNFPPRFSGLQFPNYSSELNVNALELDDSALYLCASSVTGIPEAFFGQGTRLTVV.

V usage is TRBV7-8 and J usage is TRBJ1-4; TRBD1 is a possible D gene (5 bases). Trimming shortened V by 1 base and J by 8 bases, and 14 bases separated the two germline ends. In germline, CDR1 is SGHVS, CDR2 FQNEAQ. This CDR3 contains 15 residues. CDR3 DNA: TGTGCCAGCAGCTTAGTCCGGGGCGGGGAGGAAAAACTGTTTTTT. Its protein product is CASSLVRGGEEKLFF.

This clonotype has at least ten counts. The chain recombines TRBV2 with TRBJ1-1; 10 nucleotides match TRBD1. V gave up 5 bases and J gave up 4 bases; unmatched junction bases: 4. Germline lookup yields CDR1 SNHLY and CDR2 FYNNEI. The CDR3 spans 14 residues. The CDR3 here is CASSLRTGGTEAFF. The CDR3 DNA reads TGTGCCAGCAGTTTACGGACAGGGGGCACTGAAGCTTTCTTT.

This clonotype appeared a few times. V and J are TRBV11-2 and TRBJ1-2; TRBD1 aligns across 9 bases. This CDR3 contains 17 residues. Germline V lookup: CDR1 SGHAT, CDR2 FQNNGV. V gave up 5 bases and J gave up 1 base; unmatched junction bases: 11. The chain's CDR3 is CASSHQRDRAGNYGYTF. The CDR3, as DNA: TGTGCCAGCAGCCACCAGAGGGACAGGGCGGGTAACTATGGCTACACCTTC.

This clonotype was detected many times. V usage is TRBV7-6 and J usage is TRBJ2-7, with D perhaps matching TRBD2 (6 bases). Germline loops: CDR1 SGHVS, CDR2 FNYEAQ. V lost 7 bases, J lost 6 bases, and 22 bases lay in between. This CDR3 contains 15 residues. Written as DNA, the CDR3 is TGTGCCAGCACCCAGTCCCGGGAGTTGAGTGGCGAGCAGTACTTC. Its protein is CASTQSRELSGEQYF.